These T cell receptor beta chains were read from a single sample in a study of blood T cells in healthy people across ages. In TCRdb, the 5' RACE reads were re-called with MiXCR into one record per CDR3 protein. The data hold around 1.7 million distinct CDR3 sequences, with approximately 28% observed a single time. The sequenced material came from blood. The source is a woman in her twenties or thirties in good health. Each CDR3 is given with its conserved first and last residue. D genes are given only for firm matches. Rows may omit the clone size; those that give it use once, few, many or a size class.

TRBJ2-1 TRBV20-1 few TRBD2 CSARERGASYNEQFF TGCAGTGCTAGAGAGCGGGGGGCCTCCTACAATGAGCAGTTCTTC
TRBJ1-5 TRBV30 . . CAWNRRTSSPNQPQHF TGTGCCTGGAATCGTCGGACATCGTCGCCTAATCAGCCCCAGCATTTT
TRBJ1-1 TRBV25-1 few . CASSGGVMNTEAFF TGTGCCAGCAGTGGGGGCGTAATGAACACTGAAGCTTTCTTT
TRBJ2-7 TRBV29-1 many TRBD1 CSVEEDRVSREQYF TGCAGCGTTGAGGAAGACAGGGTCTCGCGGGAGCAGTACTTC
TRBJ1-2 TRBV2 few TRBD1 CASSFLRGRGSGYTF TGTGCCAGCAGTTTCCTCAGGGGGCGCGGGTCTGGCTACACCTTC
TRBJ2-1 TRBV12-3/TRBV12-4 . . CASSGGVQVKEGQFF TGTGCCAGCAGTGGCGGAGTACAGGTAAAGGAGGGGCAGTTCTTC
TRBJ2-5 TRBV12-3/TRBV12-4 . . CASSFFEGQETQYF TGTGCCAGCAGTTTTTTCGAGGGGCAAGAGACCCAGTACTTC
TRBJ2-5 TRBV11-2 . . CASSFRDGLTGNEQYF TGTGCCAGCAGCTTTAGGGACGGGTTAACTGGCAATGAGCAGTACTTC
TRBJ2-2 TRBV11-1 few . CASSLSRNTGELFF TGTGCCAGCAGCTTAAGCCGGAACACCGGGGAGCTGTTTTTT
TRBJ2-7 TRBV3-1 many TRBD1 CASSPKGTVSSYEQYF TGTGCCAGCAGCCCTAAGGGGACAGTCTCATCCTACGAGCAGTACTTC
TRBJ2-6 TRBV5-1 . . CASSFRAAGETGANVPTF TGCGCCAGCAGCTTCAGAGCGGCAGGGGAGACTGGGGCCAACGTCCCGACTTTC
TRBJ1-2 TRBV20-1 . . CSAREIITRIGYTF TGCAGTGCTAGGGAGATAATCACGCGAATAGGCTACACCTTC
TRBJ2-7 TRBV6-2/TRBV6-3 many TRBD1 CASRPLGQGSYEQYF TGTGCCAGCAGACCCTTGGGACAGGGCTCCTACGAGCAGTACTTC
TRBJ1-1 TRBV14 . . CASNPAGWGTEAFF TGTGCCAGCAACCCTGCTGGGTGGGGCACTGAAGCTTTCTTT
TRBJ1-1 TRBV15 . TRBD1 CATSRGQGKNTEAFF TGTGCCACCAGCAGAGGACAGGGGAAGAACACTGAAGCTTTCTTT
TRBJ2-7 TRBV6-6 few TRBD1 CASSYTRQGARYEQYF TGTGCCAGCAGTTACACTCGACAGGGCGCGCGTTACGAGCAGTACTTC
TRBJ2-6 TRBV7-9 . . CASSLVGVYGANVLTF TGTGCCAGCAGCTTAGTGGGGGTCTATGGGGCCAACGTCCTGACTTTC
TRBJ2-7 TRBV20-1 . . CSARADREGMAYEQYF TGCAGTGCTAGAGCCGACAGGGAGGGGATGGCCTACGAGCAGTACTTC
TRBJ2-5 TRBV4-3 few TRBD2 CASSQNLAGGGETQYF TGCGCCAGCAGCCAGAACCTAGCGGGAGGTGGCGAGACCCAGTACTTC
TRBJ2-3 TRBV2 few . CASGSRRDTQYF TGTGCCAGCGGGTCTAGAAGAGATACGCAGTATTTT
TRBJ2-7 TRBV7-2 many . CASSLGDPEDEQYF TGTGCCAGCAGCTTAGGTGATCCAGAAGACGAGCAGTACTTC
TRBJ1-6 TRBV7-2 . . CASSLEGMNSPLHF TGTGCCAGCAGCTTGGAGGGTATGAATTCACCCCTCCACTTT
TRBJ2-7 TRBV11-2 . TRBD1 CASSPTGGGFSYEQYF TGTGCCAGCAGCCCCACAGGGGGCGGTTTCTCCTACGAGCAGTACTTC
TRBJ2-5 TRBV5-1 few TRBD1 CASSRATGVGETQYF TGCGCCAGCAGCCGGGCGACAGGGGTCGGGGAGACCCAGTACTTC
TRBJ2-7 TRBV20-1 few TRBD2 CSARGASRLAGRGNEQYF TGCAGTGCTAGAGGGGCCTCACGACTAGCGGGAAGAGGTAACGAGCAGTACTTC
TRBJ2-7 TRBV6-1 . TRBD2 CASGASGPYEQYF TGTGCCAGCGGAGCTAGCGGCCCCTACGAGCAGTACTTC
TRBJ1-2 TRBV6-6 once TRBD1 CASRTTGGHYGYTF TGTGCCAGCAGGACGACAGGGGGTCACTATGGCTACACCTTC
TRBJ2-3 TRBV14 . TRBD2 CASSDNWTSDTDTQYF TGTGCCAGCAGCGACAACTGGACTAGCGACACAGATACGCAGTATTTT
TRBJ2-1 TRBV3-1 . TRBD2 CASSQGASGIFNEQFF TGTGCCAGCAGCCAAGGGGCTAGCGGGATATTTAATGAGCAGTTCTTC
TRBJ1-1 TRBV20-1 . TRBD1 CSAGGQTNTEAFF TGCAGTGCTGGGGGACAGACGAACACTGAAGCTTTCTTT
TRBJ2-5 TRBV7-2 . . CASSSRGRAETQYF TGTGCCAGCAGCTCCAGGGGGAGGGCAGAGACCCAGTACTTC
TRBJ2-1 TRBV18 . TRBD1 CASTSGTGINNEQFF TGTGCCAGCACTTCCGGGACAGGGATCAACAATGAGCAGTTCTTC
TRBJ2-1 TRBV20-1 few . CSARDGAADYNEQFF TGCAGTGCTAGAGATGGGGCGGCAGACTACAATGAGCAGTTCTTC
TRBJ2-3 TRBV6-1 . . CASSERRRDTDTQYF TGTGCCAGCAGTGAAAGGCGGAGGGACACAGATACGCAGTATTTT
TRBJ2-3 TRBV7-9 . . CASRPRPDTQYF TGTGCCAGCAGGCCGAGGCCAGATACGCAGTATTTT
TRBJ1-2 TRBV28 few . CASSLMGAQTYGYTF TGTGCCAGCAGTTTAATGGGGGCACAGACCTATGGCTACACCTTC
TRBJ2-3 TRBV28 few . CASSLIFGSTDTQYF TGTGCCAGCAGTTTAATCTTTGGCAGCACAGATACGCAGTATTTT
TRBJ2-7 TRBV29-1 few TRBD2 CSVAGGRGGYEQYF TGCAGCGTGGCGGGTGGTCGCGGGGGGTACGAGCAGTACTTC
TRBJ2-7 TRBV5-1 many . CASRRGPSYEQYF TGCGCCAGCAGAAGGGGACCGAGCTACGAGCAGTACTTC
TRBJ1-2 TRBV21-1 . . CAGEGQANYGYTF TGTGCCGGAGAGGGTCAAGCTAACTATGGCTACACCTTC
TRBJ1-1 TRBV6-5 . . CASSQSVGAEAFF TGTGCCAGCAGTCAATCTGTAGGGGCTGAAGCTTTCTTT
TRBJ2-5 TRBV7-2 . . CASSLAAGPPGETQYF TGTGCCAGCAGCTTAGCGGCAGGACCCCCAGGGGAGACCCAGTACTTC
TRBJ2-7 TRBV29-1 many TRBD1 CSVGQGTEQYF TGCAGCGTGGGACAGGGGACCGAGCAGTACTTC
TRBJ2-5 TRBV7-2 few TRBD2 CASSLGTSGGLGETQYF TGTGCCAGCAGCTTAGGGACTAGCGGGGGTCTGGGAGAGACCCAGTACTTC
TRBJ2-2 TRBV6-6 . TRBD2 CASRRTSGGSNTGELFF TGTGCCAGCAGACGGACTAGCGGGGGGTCTAACACCGGGGAGCTGTTTTTT
TRBJ2-1 TRBV20-1 few TRBD2 CSATGTSGGYNEQFF TGCAGTGCTACCGGGACTAGCGGGGGGTACAATGAGCAGTTCTTC